Below, 22 T cell receptor beta chains from the same sample are listed, as sequenced in a study of blood T cell repertoires in COVID-19. Sequenced by immunoSEQ multiplex PCR; TCRdb stores in-frame clones only, minus some. Among some 150,000 clones listed, 75% to 85% were seen once. The sample was peripheral blood. The receptors shown here come from a man aged 55 to 70 with active or convalescent COVID-19.

J is TRBJ2-4 and V is TRBV6-5, with TRBD1 matching over 9 bases. This CDR3 is 13 amino acids long. The V segment lost 6 bases and the J segment 6 bases; nucleotides outside the gene matches: 3. Germline V gives CDR1 MNHEY, CDR2 SVGAGI. The CDR3 DNA sequence: TGTGCCAGCAGACAGGGGGCGACAAACATTCAGTACTTC. Residues: CASRQGATNIQYF.

The count of this clone is one. The chain links TRBV6-4 to TRBJ2-2; 11 bases map to TRBD1. Germline V gene lookup returns CDR1 MRHNA and CDR2 SNTAGT. The CDR3 consists of 16 residues. V gave up 10 bases and J gave up 7 bases; unmatched junction bases: 14. The CDR3 sequence: CATPSGQGATGGELFF. In DNA form, the CDR3 reads TGTGCCACTCCCTCAGGACAGGGGGCTACTGGCGGGGAGCTGTTTTTT.

The V call is TRBV28, the J call TRBJ1-5, with 8 bases aligning to TRBD1. The CDR3 totals 15 residues. Per germline, CDR1 MDHEN and CDR2 SYDVKM. Trimming at V came to 3 bases and at J to 6 bases, leaving 7 bases not matched to a gene. The CDR3 bases are TGTGCCAGCAGTTTTTCGGACAGGGTGGGTCAGCCCCAGCATTTT. It specifies CASSFSDRVGQPQHF. Supplemented by reference TRBV28 and TRBJ1-5, the full variable domain reads DVKVTQSSRYLVKRTGEKVFLECVQDMDHENMFWYRQDPGLGLRLIYFSYDVKMKEKGDIPEGYSVSREKKERFSLILESASTNQTSMYLCASSFSDRVGQPQHFGDGTRLSIL.

The genes are TRBV7-8 and TRBJ2-1; 8 nucleotides line up with TRBD2. Per germline, CDR1 SGHVS and CDR2 FQNEAQ. Trimming cost V 5 bases and J 5 bases; bases outside gene matches: 14. This CDR3 region has 17 residues. For the CDR3, the DNA is TGTGCCAGCAGCCCCTCCCCCCAGCGGGAGCTCCACAATGAGCAGTTCTTC. Its translation: CASSPSPQRELHNEQFF.

This clone came up once. This chain joins TRBV28 and TRBJ1-5, with 7 bases fitting TRBD1. CDR1 and CDR2 from the germline V gene are MDHEN and SYDVKM. The ends lost 2 bases at V and 9 bases at J; junction bases unmatched: 10. The CDR3 extends over 15 amino acids. CDR3 coding DNA: TGTGCCAGCAGTTTAATAGGACAGGACTTGAGGCCCCAGCATTTT. It encodes CASSLIGQDLRPQHF.

The rearrangement uses TRBV6-2 or TRBV6-3 and TRBJ2-7, with 11 bases that match TRBD2. This CDR3 has 16 residues. Looked up from germline, CDR1 is MNHEY and CDR2 is SVGEGT. The V and J ends lost 7 bases and 7 bases, in that order; junction bases with no gene match: 15. Here the CDR3 DNA reads TGTGCCAGCACTTATAGCGGGAGGGCCGACGAACAGGAGCAGTACTTC. Its protein is CASTYSGRADEQEQYF.

This chain joins TRBV10-2 and TRBJ1-5; D remains ambiguous. Trimming stripped 3 bases from V and 4 bases from J, with 19 bases between. CDR1 is WSHSY, CDR2 SAAADI, per germline. The CDR3 consists of 17 residues. The DNA for the CDR3 is TGCGCCAGCAGTGAAGTTGAGGGCCCCGATAGTAATCAGCCCCAGCATTTT. Protein product: CASSEVEGPDSNQPQHF.

The chain carries TRBV7-8 and TRBJ1-1; 7 nucleotides align to TRBD1. There are 15 residues in the CDR3. CDR1 and CDR2 from the germline V gene are SGHVS and FQNEAQ. J gave up 0 bases and V 1 base, and 2 bases lay outside the gene matches. In nucleotides, the CDR3 is TGTGCCAGCAGCTTAGAGGGACAGATGAACACTGAAGCTTTCTTT. It encodes CASSLEGQMNTEAFF. The full variable domain, with the rest looked up from reference TRBV7-8 and TRBJ1-1, is GAGVSQSPRYKVAKRGQDVALRCDPISGHVSLFWYQQALGQGPEFLTYFQNEAQLDKSGLPSDRFFAERPEGSVSTLKIQRTQQEDSAVYLCASSLEGQMNTEAFFGQGTRLTVV.

The gene calls are TRBV18 and TRBJ1-1; D is possibly TRBD1 (6 bases). The CDR3 contains 15 residues. V was shortened by 2 bases and J by 1 base, with 11 bases between the two germline ends. CDR1 is KGHSH, CDR2 LQKENI, per germline. The CDR3 DNA reads as TGTGCCAGCTCACCAAGTCAGGGGAAGAACACTGAAGCTTTCTTT. This codes for CASSPSQGKNTEAFF.

The chain employs TRBV6-5 and TRBJ2-5; 8 nucleotides match TRBD2. With V trimmed by 5 bases and J by 1 base, 3 bases remained unmatched. Germline V gene sequence: CDR1 MNHEY, CDR2 SVGAGI. This CDR3 is built from 14 residues. This chain's CDR3 is CASSPTSVQETQYF. In DNA, the CDR3 is TGTGCCAGCAGTCCGACTAGCGTCCAAGAGACCCAGTACTTC.

The chain uses TRBV4-3 and TRBJ2-6; the D is unclear. V gave up 0 bases and J gave up 5 bases, with 11 bases separating them. This CDR3 comprises 16 residues. The germline V gene has CDR1 LGHNA and CDR2 YSLEER. The CDR3: CASSQDRVGWANVLTF. The CDR3 DNA is TGCGCCAGCAGCCAAGATAGAGTCGGGTGGGCCAACGTCCTGACTTTC.

This clone was counted between two and nine times. The chain carries TRBV7-8 and TRBJ1-1; a possible D gene is TRBD1 (5 bases). CDR1 and CDR2 from the germline V gene are SGHVS and FQNEAQ. This CDR3 spans 15 amino acids. V lost 5 bases to trimming and J lost 1 base, with 14 bases between them. CDR3 nucleotides: TGTGCCAGCAGCCCATCCCGCGGGGGGAACACTGAAGCTTTCTTT. Translated: CASSPSRGGNTEAFF.

The chain joins TRBV6-2 or TRBV6-3 to TRBJ1-2; the match to TRBD1 covers 9 bases. The CDR3 has 14 amino acids. Germline lookup yields CDR1 MNHEY and CDR2 SVGEGT. J lost 3 bases, V lost 4 bases, and 3 bases had no gene match. In nucleotides, the CDR3 is TGTGCCAGCAGTTCCGACAGGGGGTACTATGGCTACACCTTC. Its protein is CASSSDRGYYGYTF.

The rearrangement uses TRBV7-2 and TRBJ1-1; 11 positions agree with TRBD1. The CDR3 has 17 residues. V was clipped by 2 bases and J by 1 base; unmatched bases: 6. Germline V CDR1 and CDR2: SGHTA, FQGNSA. The DNA for the CDR3 is TGTGCCAGCAGCTTATGGACAGGGGGCTCTACGAACACTGAAGCTTTCTTT. It codes for CASSLWTGGSTNTEAFF.

The chain links TRBV11-1 to TRBJ2-7; 9 bases are a match to TRBD1. The CDR3 totals 15 residues. V lost 4 bases, J lost 0 bases, and 4 bases stayed unmatched. Germline values: CDR1 SGHAT, CDR2 FQDESV (reference sequence). The CDR3 DNA follows: TGTGCCAGCAGCTCCGGGACAGGGCTCTCCTACGAGCAGTACTTC. As protein: CASSSGTGLSYEQYF.

This chain connects TRBV3-1 (or the pseudogene TRBV3-2) to TRBJ2-1, with D maybe TRBD2 (6 bases). This CDR3 spans 16 amino acids. Germline CDR1 is LGHDT and CDR2 is YNNKEL (reference sequence). V dropped 1 base and J dropped 5 bases, with 15 bases sitting between them. CDR3 DNA sequence: TGTGCCAGCAGCCAAGTGCACGGGAGTAGCCACAATGAGCAGTTCTTC. Its translation is CASSQVHGSSHNEQFF.

The rearrangement uses TRBV7-8 and TRBJ1-5, with D uncertain. The V end lost 1 base, the J end lost 6 bases, and 25 bases lay between the germline ends. Germline assignment: CDR1 SGHVS and CDR2 FQNEAQ. The CDR3 covers 19 residues. The chain's CDR3 is CASSLGQVDVIYPTQPQHF. As DNA, the CDR3 is TGTGCCAGCAGCTTAGGACAAGTCGATGTTATTTACCCAACTCAGCCCCAGCATTTT.

This clone appeared a few times. This chain uses TRBV27 with TRBJ2-7, with D possibly being TRBD2 (6 bases). V lost 2 bases to trimming and J lost 3 bases, with 17 bases between them. This CDR3 is 16 amino acids long. Per the germline V gene, CDR1 is MNHEY and CDR2 is SMNVEV (reference sequence). CDR3 DNA sequence: TGTGCCAGCAGTTTACAGGGCATGGAGGGGTTCTACGAGCAGTACTTC. Protein sequence: CASSLQGMEGFYEQYF.

This sequence joins TRBV10-3 and TRBJ1-4; TRBD1 matches 11 bases. Germline V gives CDR1 ENHRY, CDR2 SYGVKD. The CDR3 covers 13 residues. With 10 bases clipped from V and 8 bases from J, the junction kept 6 bases outside the gene matches. CDR3 sequence: CATSDRGQEKLFF. The DNA of the CDR3 is TGTGCCACCTCGGACAGGGGGCAGGAAAAACTGTTTTTT.

The chain has TRBV27 and TRBJ2-7; 9 bases match TRBD2. Germline loops: CDR1 MNHEY, CDR2 SMNVEV (reference sequence). Losses at the gene ends were 4 bases for V and 5 bases for J; bases not matched to a gene: 21. The CDR3 length is 19 residues. CDR3 sequence: CASSSPRGWGTSLPDEQYF. DNA of the CDR3: TGTGCCAGCAGTTCCCCGCGGGGGTGGGGGACTAGCCTCCCAGACGAGCAGTACTTC.

The rearrangement joins TRBV7-3 to TRBJ2-3; TRBD2 matches at 9 bases. Trimming at V came to 2 bases and at J to 4 bases, leaving 7 bases not matched to a gene. CDR1 SGHTA and CDR2 FQGTGA come from the germline V gene. The CDR3 covers 16 residues. The CDR3 protein is CASSLVAGVLSDTQYF. DNA of the CDR3: TGTGCCAGCAGCTTAGTAGCGGGAGTTCTCTCAGATACGCAGTATTTT.

This sequence joins TRBV3-1 (or the pseudogene TRBV3-2) and TRBJ2-7; weak D call: TRBD1 (6 bases). The CDR3 has 15 residues. V dropped 0 bases and J dropped 6 bases, with 15 bases sitting between them. Germline CDR1 is LGHDT and CDR2 is YNNKEL (reference sequence). This CDR3 reads CASSQDSTGLGEQYF. CDR3 nucleotides: TGTGCCAGCAGCCAAGACTCTACAGGGCTGGGCGAGCAGTACTTC.